Listed below are T cell receptor beta chains from one sample, sequenced in a study of neurological immune-mediated disorders. TCRdb reprocessed the 5' RACE reads with MiXCR, giving one entry per CDR3 protein. There are roughly 25,000 distinct CDR3 sequences in the sample; roughly 7% occur only once, and approximately 4.3% lies in the top ten. Sequenced material: PBMCs. All receptors derive from a woman aged 40 to 50 in good health. Each CDR3 is given with its conserved first and last residue. Fields, in order: CDR3 DNA, CDR3 protein, J gene, D gene, V gene, clone size. D genes are given only for firm matches. Clone size appears in some rows only: once, few, many, or a class for an expanded clone.

TGTGCCAGCAGTTTAAGTGGCACTGAAGCTTTCTTT	CASSLSGTEAFF	TRBJ1-1	.	TRBV6-5	medium-sized
TGCAGTGCTAGAGATGCGGACAATCCGTACCAAGAGACCCAGTACTTC	CSARDADNPYQETQYF	TRBJ2-5	.	TRBV20-1	many
TGTGCCAGCAGTCCTGGGGGGGGGGCCCAGCAGCCCCAGCATTTT	CASSPGGGAQQPQHF	TRBJ1-5	.	TRBV28	many
TGCAGTGCTACCCGACCGGGACTAGCCGGCGAGCAGTACTTC	CSATRPGLAGEQYF	TRBJ2-7	TRBD2	TRBV20-1	many
TGTGCCAGCAGTGAACCAAGCACAGATACGCAGTATTTT	CASSEPSTDTQYF	TRBJ2-3	.	TRBV28	many
TGTGCCAGCAGCGGGGCTCGAGATGGCTACACCTTC	CASSGARDGYTF	TRBJ1-2	.	TRBV3-1	many
TGTGCCAGCAGCGATGCCTGGGGAGCTTTCTTT	CASSDAWGAFF	TRBJ1-1	.	TRBV3-1	many
TGTGCCAGCAGCCCCCTGATTGAGGGTCAGCCCCAGCATTTT	CASSPLIEGQPQHF	TRBJ1-5	.	TRBV27	many
TGTGCCAGCAGCCTGGGACAGGGTCAGCCCCAGCATTTT	CASSLGQGQPQHF	TRBJ1-5	TRBD1	TRBV4-2	many
TGTGCCAGCAGTCTCTCGACAGGGAGAAATAAAAAACTGTTTTTT	CASSLSTGRNKKLFF	TRBJ1-4	TRBD1	TRBV27	many
TGCAGTGCTAGAGATCTGGGGGTGGGAACAGATACGCAGTATTTT	CSARDLGVGTDTQYF	TRBJ2-3	.	TRBV20-1	few
TGCAGCGCTTGGGATGGGGACAGTCCAGCTTTCTTT	CSAWDGDSPAFF	TRBJ1-1	TRBD1	TRBV29-1	.
TGCGCCAGCAGCTTGGACTCGAGGGATCAGCCCCAGCATTTT	CASSLDSRDQPQHF	TRBJ1-5	.	TRBV5-1	many
TGTGCCAGCAGCGTGGAGGGGGCTCAAAGTCAAGCTTTCTTT	CASSVEGAQSQAFF	TRBJ1-1	TRBD1	TRBV9	many
TGCGCCAGCAGCTCGGAGAGTCGACTAGCGGGGGGTGAGCAGTTCTTC	CASSSESRLAGGEQFF	TRBJ2-1	TRBD2	TRBV5-1	many
TGTGCCGCAACCGGGAGACCCGAAGGGGGCTACACCTTC	CAATGRPEGGYTF	TRBJ1-2	.	TRBV6-5	medium-sized